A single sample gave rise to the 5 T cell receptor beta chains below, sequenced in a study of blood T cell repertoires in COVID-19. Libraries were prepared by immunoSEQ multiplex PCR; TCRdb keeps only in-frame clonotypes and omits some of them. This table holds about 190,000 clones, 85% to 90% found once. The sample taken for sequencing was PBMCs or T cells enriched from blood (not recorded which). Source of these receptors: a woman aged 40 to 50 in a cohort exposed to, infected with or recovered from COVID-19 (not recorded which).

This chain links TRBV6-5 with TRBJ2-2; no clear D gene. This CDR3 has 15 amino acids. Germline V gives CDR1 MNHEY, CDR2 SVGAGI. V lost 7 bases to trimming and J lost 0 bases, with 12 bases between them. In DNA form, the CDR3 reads TGTGCCAGCAAGAATGAGAAATCGAACACCGGGGAGCTGTTTTTT. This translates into CASKNEKSNTGELFF.

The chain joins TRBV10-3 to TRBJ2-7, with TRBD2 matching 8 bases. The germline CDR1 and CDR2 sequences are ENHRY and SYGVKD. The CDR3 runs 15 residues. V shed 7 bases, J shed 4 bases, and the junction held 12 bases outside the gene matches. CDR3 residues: CAIKAREVDVYEQYF. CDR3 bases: TGTGCCATCAAGGCGCGGGAGGTTGACGTTTACGAGCAGTACTTC.

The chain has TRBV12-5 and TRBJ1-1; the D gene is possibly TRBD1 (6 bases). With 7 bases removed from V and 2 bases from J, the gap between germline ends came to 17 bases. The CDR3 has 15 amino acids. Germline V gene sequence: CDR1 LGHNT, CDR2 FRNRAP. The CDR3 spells CASARGFRGNTEAFF. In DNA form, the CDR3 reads TGTGCTAGTGCCAGGGGATTTAGAGGAAACACTGAAGCTTTCTTT.

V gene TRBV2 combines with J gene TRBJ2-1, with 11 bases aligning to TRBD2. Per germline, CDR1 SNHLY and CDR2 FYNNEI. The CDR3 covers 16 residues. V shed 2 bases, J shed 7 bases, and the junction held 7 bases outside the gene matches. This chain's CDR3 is CASSEFSGGALNEQFF. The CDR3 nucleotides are TGTGCCAGCAGTGAATTTAGCGGGGGGGCCCTAAATGAGCAGTTCTTC.

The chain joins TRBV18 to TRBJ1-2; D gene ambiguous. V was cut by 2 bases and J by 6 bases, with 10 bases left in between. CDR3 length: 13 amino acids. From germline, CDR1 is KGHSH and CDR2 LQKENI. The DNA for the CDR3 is TGTGCCAGCTCACCAGGCGATCGGGATGGCTACACCTTC. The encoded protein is CASSPGDRDGYTF.